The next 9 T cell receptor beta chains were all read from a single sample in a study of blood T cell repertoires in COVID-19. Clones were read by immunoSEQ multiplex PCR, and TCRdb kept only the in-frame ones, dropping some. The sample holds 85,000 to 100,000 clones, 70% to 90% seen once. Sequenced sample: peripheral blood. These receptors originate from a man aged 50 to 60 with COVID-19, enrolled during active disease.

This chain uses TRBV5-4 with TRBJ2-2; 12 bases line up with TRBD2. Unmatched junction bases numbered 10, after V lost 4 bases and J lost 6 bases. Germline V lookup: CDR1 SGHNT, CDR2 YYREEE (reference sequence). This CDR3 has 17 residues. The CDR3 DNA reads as TGTGCCAGCAGCCCGACTAGCGGGGGTGGTTTTGCCGGGGAGCTGTTTTTT. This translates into CASSPTSGGGFAGELFF.

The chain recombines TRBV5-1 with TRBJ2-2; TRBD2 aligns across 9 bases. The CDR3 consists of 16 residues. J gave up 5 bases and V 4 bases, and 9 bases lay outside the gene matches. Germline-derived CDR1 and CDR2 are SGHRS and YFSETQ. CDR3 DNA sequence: TGCGCCAGCAGCCCCCTAGCGGGGCTTGGGACCGGGGAGCTGTTTTTT. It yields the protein CASSPLAGLGTGELFF.

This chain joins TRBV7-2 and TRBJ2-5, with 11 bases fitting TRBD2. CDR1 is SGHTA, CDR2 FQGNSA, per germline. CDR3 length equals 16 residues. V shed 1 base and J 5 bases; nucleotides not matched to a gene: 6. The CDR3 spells CASSLVASGGSETQYF. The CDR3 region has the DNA TGTGCCAGCAGCTTAGTCGCTAGCGGGGGGTCTGAGACCCAGTACTTC.

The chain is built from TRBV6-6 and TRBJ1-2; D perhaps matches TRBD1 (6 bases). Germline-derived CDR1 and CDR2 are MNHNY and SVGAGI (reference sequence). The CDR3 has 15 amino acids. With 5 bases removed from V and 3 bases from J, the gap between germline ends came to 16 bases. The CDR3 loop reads CASSDPGHTDYGYTF. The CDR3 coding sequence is TGTGCCAGCAGTGACCCGGGACATACGGACTATGGCTACACCTTC.

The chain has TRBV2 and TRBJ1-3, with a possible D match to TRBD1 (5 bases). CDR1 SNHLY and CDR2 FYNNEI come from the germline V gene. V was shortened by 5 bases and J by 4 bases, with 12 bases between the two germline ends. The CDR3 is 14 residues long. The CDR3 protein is CASSWGESGNTIYF. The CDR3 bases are TGTGCCAGCAGTTGGGGCGAATCCGGAAACACCATATATTTT.

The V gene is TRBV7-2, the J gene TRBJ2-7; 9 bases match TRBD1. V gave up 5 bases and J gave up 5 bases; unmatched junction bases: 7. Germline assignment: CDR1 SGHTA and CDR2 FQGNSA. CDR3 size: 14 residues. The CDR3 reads CASSKRDRVHEQYF. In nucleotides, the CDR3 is TGTGCCAGCAGCAAACGGGACAGGGTACACGAGCAGTACTTC. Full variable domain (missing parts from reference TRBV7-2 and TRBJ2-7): GAGVSQSPSNKVTEKGKDVELRCDPISGHTALYWYRQSLGQGLEFLIYFQGNSAPDKSGLPSDRFSAERTGGSVSTLTIQRTQQEDSAVYLCASSKRDRVHEQYFGPGTRLTVT.

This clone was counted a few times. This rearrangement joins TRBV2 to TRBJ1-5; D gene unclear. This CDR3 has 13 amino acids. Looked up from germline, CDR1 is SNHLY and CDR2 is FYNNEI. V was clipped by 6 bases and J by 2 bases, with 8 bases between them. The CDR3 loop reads CASRGSRNQPQHF. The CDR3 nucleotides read TGTGCCAGCAGGGGTAGCCGCAATCAGCCCCAGCATTTT. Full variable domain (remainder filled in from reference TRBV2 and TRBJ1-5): EPEVTQTPSHQVTQMGQEVILRCVPISNHLYFYWYRQILGQKVEFLVSFYNNEISEKSEIFDDQFSVERPDGSNFTLKIRSTKLEDSAMYFCASRGSRNQPQHFGDGTRLSIL.

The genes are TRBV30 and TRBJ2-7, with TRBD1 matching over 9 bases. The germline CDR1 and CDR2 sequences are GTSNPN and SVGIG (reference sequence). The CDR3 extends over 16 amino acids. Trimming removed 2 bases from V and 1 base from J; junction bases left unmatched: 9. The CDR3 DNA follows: TGTGCCTGGAGTCCCAGGGGGACAGGGTTTTCCTACGAGCAGTACTTC. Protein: CAWSPRGTGFSYEQYF.

The CDR3 DNA sequence: TGCAGCGTTGAAGATTTTCCGACAGGGGATAATTCACCCCTCCACTTT. It encodes CSVEDFPTGDNSPLHF. The J gene is TRBJ1-6, the V gene TRBV29-1; 8 bases are a match to TRBD1. J lost 5 bases, V lost 0 bases, and 6 bases had no gene match. The length of the CDR3 is 16 residues. In germline, CDR1 is SQVTM, CDR2 ANQGSEA.